The 9 T cell receptor beta chains listed next were all sequenced from one sample in a study of T-cell reconstitution after alpha-beta-depleted transplantation in children. Researchers prepared the TCRbeta library using unique molecular identifiers, the study reports. TCRdb processed the PCR reads anew with MiXCR; each CDR3 protein has one entry. Altogether approximately 400,000 distinct CDR3 sequences are present, 11% being singletons, with the ten largest covering about 5%. Sequenced here: PBMCs from the stem cell graft donor, sampled from the stem cell graft. The receptors originated from a human donor who donated a stem cell graft to a child with acute myeloid leukemia.

The chain uses TRBV7-9 and TRBJ2-5; 11 bases are shared with TRBD1. The CDR3 is 16 residues long. V shed 3 bases and J 4 bases; nucleotides not matched to a gene: 7. Per the germline V gene, CDR1 is SEHNR and CDR2 is FQNEAQ (reference sequence). CDR3 coding DNA: TGTGCCAGCAGCTTGGACACCGGGACAGGGGGAGAGACCCAGTACTTC. It specifies CASSLDTGTGGETQYF.

This clonotype was picked up many times. The chain combines TRBV12-3 or TRBV12-4 with TRBJ1-5; D remains unclear. The CDR3 is made up of 16 amino acids. Trimming cost V 1 base and J 4 bases, with 14 bases left between them. CDR3 nucleotides: TGTGCCAGCAGTTTAGGACCGGGTGAAGGTAATCAGCCCCAGCATTTT. This sequence encodes CASSLGPGEGNQPQHF.

This clonotype has more than one count but fewer than ten. This chain joins TRBV15 and TRBJ1-1; 9 nucleotides agree with TRBD1. CDR1 LNHNV and CDR2 YYDKDF come from the germline V gene (reference sequence). The CDR3 loop spans 16 amino acids. The J segment lost 3 bases and the V segment lost 3 bases, leaving 8 bases of the junction unmatched. CDR3 nucleotides: TGTGCCACCAGCAGCGGAATGAGACAGGGGGACACTGAAGCTTTCTTT. It translates to CATSSGMRQGDTEAFF.

This clonotype was detected many times. The chain combines TRBV5-1 with TRBJ1-1, with TRBD1 matching 7 bases. V shed 4 bases, J shed 0 bases, and the junction held 12 bases outside the gene matches. Germline CDR1 SGHRS, CDR2 YFSETQ. There are 17 residues in the CDR3. The CDR3 loop is CASSATVGRGMNTEAFF. The CDR3 DNA reads TGCGCCAGCAGCGCGACGGTGGGCAGGGGGATGAACACTGAAGCTTTCTTT.

V gene TRBV12-3 or TRBV12-4 combines with J gene TRBJ2-5; D unresolved. Trimming removed 3 bases from V and 3 bases from J, with 8 bases in between. CDR3 size: 13 residues. The CDR3, as DNA: TGTGCCAGCAGTTTGCTCAGAAAAGAGACCCAGTACTTC. It translates to CASSLLRKETQYF.

This clonotype has only a few counts. V usage is TRBV5-1 and J usage is TRBJ1-5; the D gene is possibly TRBD1 (5 bases). The CDR3 is made up of 16 amino acids. Germline assignment: CDR1 SGHRS and CDR2 YFSETQ. V was shortened by 0 bases and J by 7 bases, with 17 bases between the two germline ends. CDR3 DNA: TGCGCCAGCAGCTTGGAGGGGTTAGGGCGCCAACAGCCCCAGCATTTT. Its translation is CASSLEGLGRQQPQHF.

V usage is TRBV2 and J usage is TRBJ2-3; 10 bases are shared with TRBD2. The CDR3 covers 16 residues. CDR1 SNHLY and CDR2 FYNNEI come from the germline V gene. J was trimmed by 5 bases and V by 2 bases; bases with no gene match: 7. The CDR3 loop reads CASSEILAGGRDTQYF. The CDR3 DNA follows: TGTGCCAGCAGTGAAATATTAGCGGGAGGCAGAGATACGCAGTATTTT.

V is TRBV29-1 and J is TRBJ1-1, with D unresolved. This CDR3 has 13 amino acids. Germline-derived CDR1 and CDR2 are SQVTM and ANQGSEA. Trimming took 7 bases from V and 3 from J, leaving 15 bases between them. The CDR3 is CSAEPDSYTEAFF. Here the CDR3 DNA reads TGCAGCGCCGAACCGGACTCTTACACTGAAGCTTTCTTT.

This clonotype was detected many times. The rearrangement joins TRBV10-1 to TRBJ1-1; D is unresolved. The germline V gene encodes CDR1 WNHNN and CDR2 SYGVQD (reference sequence). V was cut by 6 bases and J by 1 base, with 9 bases left in between. This CDR3 spans 13 amino acids. The CDR3 DNA follows: TGCGCCAGCAGCGACGACAAGAACACTGAAGCTTTCTTT. It specifies CASSDDKNTEAFF.